The 18 T cell receptor beta chains listed next were all sequenced from one sample in a study of blood T cell repertoires in COVID-19. Profiling relied on immunoSEQ multiplex PCR, and the TCRdb table lists in-frame clones only, not all of them. The sample records fewer than 350,000 clones, roughly 90% being singletons. The sample consisted of peripheral blood. The receptors here all came from a woman in her twenties or thirties with COVID-19, enrolled during active disease.

The chain employs TRBV19 and TRBJ2-3; 9 nucleotides match TRBD1. J lost 7 bases, V lost 4 bases, and 6 bases had no gene match. Germline V gene data show CDR1 as LNHDA and CDR2 as SQIVND (reference sequence). The CDR3 is 14 residues long. CDR3 sequence reads: CASSNGQGKYTQYF. The CDR3 DNA reads TGTGCCAGTAGTAACGGACAGGGGAAGTATACGCAGTATTTT.

This clone was found a few times. The chain links TRBV11-3 to TRBJ2-7; 7 bases match TRBD1. CDR3 length: 14 residues. The J segment lost 6 bases and the V segment lost 5 bases, leaving 10 bases of the junction unmatched. The germline V gene has CDR1 SGHNT and CDR2 YENEEA. The CDR3 sequence is CASSKRDSYVEQYF. The CDR3 DNA follows: TGTGCCAGCAGCAAGAGGGACAGCTACGTCGAGCAGTACTTC.

CDR3 nucleotides: TGTGCCAGCAGTGACGCCGGGGCTAGCGGGCCCTACAATGAGCAGTTCTTC. This codes for CASSDAGASGPYNEQFF. The gene calls are TRBV6-4 and TRBJ2-1, with 8 positions matching TRBD2. The germline gives CDR1 MRHNA, CDR2 SNTAGT. V gave up 2 bases and J gave up 2 bases; unmatched junction bases: 8. This CDR3 has 17 amino acids.

This clone has just a few counts. The chain has TRBV18 and TRBJ1-2; D remains unclear. The CDR3 consists of 14 residues. V shed 3 bases and J shed 4 bases, with 12 bases lying between them. The germline gives CDR1 KGHSH, CDR2 LQKENI. The CDR3 here is CASSPGMDFYGYTF. The DNA of the CDR3 is TGTGCCAGCTCACCCGGTATGGACTTCTATGGCTACACCTTC.

V gene TRBV4-1 combines with J gene TRBJ2-1; 12 positions match TRBD2. The V and J ends lost 3 bases and 2 bases, in that order; junction bases with no gene match: 11. CDR3 length: 19 residues. Germline loops: CDR1 MGHRA, CDR2 YSYEKL. The CDR3, as DNA: TGCGCCAGCAGCCACCCTGGCCTAGCGGGGGGGCCTACCTACAATGAGCAGTTCTTC. Residues: CASSHPGLAGGPTYNEQFF.

This sequence joins TRBV27 and TRBJ2-1; perhaps TRBD2 as D (6 bases). Germline CDR1 MNHEY, CDR2 SMNVEV (reference sequence). Trimming left V 5 bases short and J 3 bases short, with 14 bases between. The CDR3 is made up of 15 amino acids. Here the CDR3 reads CASSPTSPHYNEQFF. CDR3 nucleotide sequence: TGTGCCAGCAGTCCGACTAGTCCCCACTACAATGAGCAGTTCTTC.

The chain recombines TRBV7-8 with TRBJ2-1; the match to TRBD2 covers 13 bases. V gave up 2 bases and J gave up 6 bases; unmatched junction bases: 4. The CDR3 loop spans 16 amino acids. Germline lookup yields CDR1 SGHVS and CDR2 FQNEAQ. CDR3 region: CASSLPGLAGFNEQFF. The CDR3 nucleotides are TGTGCCAGCAGCTTACCGGGACTAGCGGGGTTCAATGAGCAGTTCTTC.

The chain uses TRBV5-1 and TRBJ2-3; 8 bases map to TRBD2. The germline gives CDR1 SGHRS, CDR2 YFSETQ. The CDR3 is 14 amino acids. The ends lost 6 bases at V and 0 bases at J; junction bases unmatched: 3. The CDR3 DNA is TGCGCCAGCACGGTAGCGGGGAGCACAGATACGCAGTATTTT. Translation: CASTVAGSTDTQYF. Together with reference TRBV5-1 and TRBJ2-3, the CDR3 gives the full variable domain: KAGVTQTPRYLIKTRGQQVTLSCSPISGHRSVSWYQQTPGQGLQFLFEYFSETQRNKGNFPGRFSGRQFSNSRSEMNVSTLELGDSALYLCASTVAGSTDTQYFGPGTRLTVL.

In regard to this clone: This sample includes further DNA sequences coding for the same CDR3. The chain is built from TRBV5-5 and TRBJ1-2; D is unresolved. V lost 0 bases and J lost 2, with 5 bases in between. Germline assignment: CDR1 SGHKS and CDR2 YYEKEE (reference sequence). This CDR3 contains 13 residues. CDR3 region: CASSLGQNYGYTF. CDR3 DNA sequence: TGTGCCAGCAGCTTGGGGCAGAACTATGGCTACACCTTC.

This sequence joins TRBV3-1 (or the pseudogene TRBV3-2) and TRBJ2-1, with 10 bases matching TRBD1. This CDR3 is 15 amino acids long. With V trimmed by 4 bases and J by 8 bases, 8 bases remained unmatched. Germline CDR1 LGHDT, CDR2 YNNKEL (reference sequence). This chain's CDR3 is CASSPGQGWRYEQFF. The CDR3 nucleotides are TGTGCCAGCAGCCCGGGACAGGGGTGGAGATATGAGCAGTTCTTC.

The rearrangement uses TRBV9 and TRBJ1-6; D is ambiguous. Trimming shortened V by 1 base and J by 9 bases, and 11 bases separated the two germline ends. Per the germline V gene, CDR1 is SGDLS and CDR2 is YYNGEE. CDR3 length: 14 amino acids. In DNA, the CDR3 is TGTGCCAGCAGCGTACACCAATCGCGTTCACCCCTCCACTTT. It translates to CASSVHQSRSPLHF.

The chain combines TRBV28 with TRBJ1-4; 7 bases agree with TRBD1. This CDR3 is 14 amino acids long. Germline CDR1 reads MDHEN; CDR2 reads SYDVKM. The trim removed 5 bases at V and 7 bases at J, leaving 7 bases unmatched. The CDR3 spells CASSVQGLIEKLFF. CDR3 nucleotides: TGTGCCAGCAGTGTACAGGGGCTGATTGAAAAACTGTTTTTT.

The V gene is TRBV10-3, the J gene TRBJ2-7; perhaps TRBD2 as D (7 bases). Germline lookup yields CDR1 ENHRY and CDR2 SYGVKD. Trimming took off 6 bases at V and 4 bases at J, with 10 bases between the two ends. This CDR3 is 12 amino acids long. CDR3 sequence: CAIREGGYEQYF. CDR3 DNA sequence: TGTGCCATCAGGGAGGGGGGGTACGAGCAGTACTTC.

The chain joins TRBV30 to TRBJ1-6; D possibly corresponds to TRBD1 (6 bases). From germline, CDR1 is GTSNPN and CDR2 SVGIG (reference sequence). This CDR3 is 14 amino acids long. The V gene lost 2 bases and the J gene lost 4 bases, with 9 bases spanning the gap. CDR3 region: CAWSRDIYNSPLHF. The CDR3 DNA sequence: TGTGCCTGGAGTCGGGACATTTATAATTCACCCCTCCACTTT.

CDR3 in amino acids: CASGSQLQGPGELFF. The CDR3 coding sequence is TGTGCTAGTGGTTCACAACTACAGGGACCCGGGGAGCTGTTTTTT. The rearrangement joins TRBV12-5 to TRBJ2-2; the D gene is possibly TRBD1 (6 bases). This CDR3 region has 15 residues. Germline V gene data show CDR1 as LGHNT and CDR2 as FRNRAP. Trimming took 4 bases from V and 6 from J, leaving 15 bases between them.

The V and J genes are TRBV7-9 and TRBJ1-4; 9 nucleotides match TRBD1. Unmatched junction bases numbered 7, after V lost 1 base and J lost 4 bases. The CDR3 has 17 amino acids. Germline CDR1 reads SEHNR; CDR2 reads FQNEAQ (reference sequence). CDR3 sequence: CASSLDRQGVINEKLFF. CDR3 in DNA: TGTGCCAGCAGCTTAGATCGACAGGGGGTGATTAATGAAAAACTGTTTTTT.

The chain couples TRBV27 to TRBJ1-5; 7 bases agree with TRBD1. The germline gives CDR1 MNHEY, CDR2 SMNVEV (reference sequence). The ends lost 6 bases at V and 1 base at J; junction bases unmatched: 3. The CDR3 is 14 amino acids. The CDR3 DNA reads TGTGCCAGCAGCCACAGGGGAAGCAATCAGCCCCAGCATTTT. This sequence encodes CASSHRGSNQPQHF.

The J gene is TRBJ1-1, the V gene TRBV7-9; D call uncertain. The CDR3 consists of 14 residues. Germline lookup yields CDR1 SEHNR and CDR2 FQNEAQ (reference sequence). Trimming pared 6 bases from V and 1 base from J, leaving 12 bases between. The CDR3, as DNA: TGTGCCAGCAGTCCCCCTACTCCGAACACTGAAGCTTTCTTT. It is translated as CASSPPTPNTEAFF. The full variable domain, its missing parts supplied by reference TRBV7-9 and TRBJ1-1, is DTGVSQNPRHKITKRGQNVTFRCDPISEHNRLYWYRQTLGQGPEFLTYFQNEAQLEKSRLLSDRFSAERPKGSFSTLEIQRTEQGDSAMYLCASSPPTPNTEAFFGQGTRLTVV.